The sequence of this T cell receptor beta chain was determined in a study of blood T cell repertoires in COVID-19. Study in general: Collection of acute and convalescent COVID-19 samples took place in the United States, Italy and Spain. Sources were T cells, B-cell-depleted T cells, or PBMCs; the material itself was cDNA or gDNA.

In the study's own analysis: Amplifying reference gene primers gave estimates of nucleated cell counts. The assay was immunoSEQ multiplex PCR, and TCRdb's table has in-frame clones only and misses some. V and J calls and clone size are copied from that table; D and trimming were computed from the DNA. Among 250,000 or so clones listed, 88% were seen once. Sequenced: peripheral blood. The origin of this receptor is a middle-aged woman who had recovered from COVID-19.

The CDR3 loop is CSGENTGELFF. The CDR3 coding sequence is TGCAGCGGCGAAAACACCGGGGAGCTGTTTTTT. The chain carries TRBV29-1 and TRBJ2-2; D remains ambiguous. Germline V gene data show CDR1 as SQVTM and CDR2 as ANQGSEA. V was clipped by 7 bases and J by 2 bases, with 5 bases between them. The CDR3 has 11 residues.